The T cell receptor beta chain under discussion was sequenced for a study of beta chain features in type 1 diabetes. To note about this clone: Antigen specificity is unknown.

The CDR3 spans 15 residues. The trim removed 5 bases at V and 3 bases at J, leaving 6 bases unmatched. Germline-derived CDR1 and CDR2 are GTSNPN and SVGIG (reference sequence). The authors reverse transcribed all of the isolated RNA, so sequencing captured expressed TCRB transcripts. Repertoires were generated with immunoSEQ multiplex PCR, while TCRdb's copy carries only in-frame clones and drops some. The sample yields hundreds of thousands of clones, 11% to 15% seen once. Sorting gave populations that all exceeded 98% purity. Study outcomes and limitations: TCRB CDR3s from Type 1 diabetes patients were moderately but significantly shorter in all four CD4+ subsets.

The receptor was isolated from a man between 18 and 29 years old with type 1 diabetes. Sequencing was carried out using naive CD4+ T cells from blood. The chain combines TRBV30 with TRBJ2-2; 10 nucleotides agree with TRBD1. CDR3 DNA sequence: TGTGCCTGGTCCGGGACAGGGGCGTACACCGGGGAGCTGTTTTTT. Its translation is CAWSGTGAYTGELFF.